What follows are 10 T cell receptor beta chains derived from one specimen sequenced in a study of cytomegalovirus exposure and HLA in healthy donors. In the PCR, 60 Vbeta and 13 Jbeta primers were used. Some clones are missing from TCRdb's copy, which holds only in-frame ones; the method was immunoSEQ multiplex PCR. The data hold some 60,000 clones, with roughly 80% observed a single time. Sample: PBMCs. The receptors here all came from a man between 40 and 49 years old in good health and CMV-seronegative.

This chain links TRBV27 with TRBJ2-7; 12 nucleotides agree with TRBD2. V lost 6 bases, J lost 3 bases, and 3 bases stayed unmatched. This CDR3 region has 14 residues. Germline V gene data show CDR1 as MNHEY and CDR2 as SMNVEV (reference sequence). The CDR3 sequence is CASRRGLAGYEQYF. In nucleotides, the CDR3 is TGTGCCAGCAGAAGGGGACTAGCGGGCTACGAGCAGTACTTC.

This chain connects TRBV7-9 to TRBJ2-5, with D unclear. The CDR3 is 11 residues long. Germline CDR1 reads SEHNR; CDR2 reads FQNEAQ (reference sequence). Trimming shortened V by 5 bases and J by 2 bases, and 3 bases separated the two germline ends. CDR3 residues: CASSPQETQYF. CDR3 nucleotide sequence: TGTGCCAGCAGCCCGCAAGAGACCCAGTACTTC.

V gene TRBV6-5 combines with J gene TRBJ2-3; 10 nucleotides match TRBD1. V lost 8 bases to trimming and J lost 3 bases; unmatched junction nucleotides: 2. Germline CDR1 reads MNHEY; CDR2 reads SVGAGI. This CDR3 contains 13 residues. The CDR3 loop reads CASRTGGTDTQYF. DNA of the CDR3: TGTGCCAGCCGGACAGGGGGAACAGATACGCAGTATTTT.

This sequence joins TRBV5-4 and TRBJ1-1; possible D gene TRBD1, 5 bases. Per the germline V gene, CDR1 is SGHNT and CDR2 is YYREEE (reference sequence). V was trimmed by 3 bases and J by 0 bases, leaving 15 bases between them. This CDR3 is 16 amino acids long. The DNA for the CDR3 is TGTGCCAGCAGCTCCCGTAGGGGTAATATGAACACTGAAGCTTTCTTT. Amino acids: CASSSRRGNMNTEAFF.

The gene calls are TRBV10-3 and TRBJ1-2; 9 nucleotides agree with TRBD1. The CDR3 consists of 15 residues. CDR1 ENHRY and CDR2 SYGVKD come from the germline V gene. V trimming: 6 bases; J trimming: 4 bases; junction bases outside the gene matches: 9. The CDR3 nucleotides are TGTGCCATCAGCCCACAGGGGGCTGATGGCTATGGCTACACCTTC. This translates into CAISPQGADGYGYTF.

The J gene is TRBJ1-3, the V gene TRBV6-6; no clear D gene. CDR1 and CDR2 (germline): MNHNY, SVGAGI (reference sequence). This CDR3 contains 15 residues. With 3 bases removed from V and 2 bases from J, the gap between germline ends came to 11 bases. CDR3 DNA: TGTGCCAGCAGTTATCACTCTAAGACTGGAAACACCATATATTTT. This translates into CASSYHSKTGNTIYF.

This clone came up a few times. This chain uses TRBV6-5 with TRBJ1-1, with D perhaps TRBD1 (5 bases). The CDR3 runs to 13 residues. From germline, CDR1 is MNHEY and CDR2 SVGAGI. V lost 6 bases to trimming and J lost 4 bases, with 12 bases between them. Here the CDR3 reads CASSRGGTTEAFF. The CDR3 DNA is TGTGCCAGCAGCCGGGGCGGGACCACTGAAGCTTTCTTT.

The V gene is TRBV19, the J gene TRBJ1-2; 8 bases are a match to TRBD1. The CDR3 spans 17 residues. Germline V CDR1 and CDR2: LNHDA, SQIVND (reference sequence). Trimming cost V 5 bases and J 3 bases; bases outside gene matches: 14. The CDR3 DNA is TGTGCCAGTAGTCAATGGCGGGACAGGAAAAGGGACTATGGCTACACCTTC. Translating it yields CASSQWRDRKRDYGYTF.

The sample holds one count of this clone. CDR3 DNA: TGTGCCAGCAGCCACAGGGCCGCCAATTCACCCCTCCACTTT. Protein product: CASSHRAANSPLHF. The J gene is TRBJ1-6, the V gene TRBV14, with D possibly TRBD1 on 5 matching bases. Germline CDR1 reads SGHDN; CDR2 reads FVKESK. CDR3 length: 14 residues. V lost 3 bases and J 7 bases, leaving 10 bases between the germline ends.

This sequence joins TRBV7-2 and TRBJ1-1; 7 nucleotides align to TRBD1. CDR1 and CDR2 (germline): SGHTA, FQGNSA. After removal of 5 bases from V and 3 bases from J, the junction contained 9 bases not matched to a gene. The CDR3 has 15 amino acids. CDR3 region: CASSPLQGRDTEAFF. The CDR3 coding sequence is TGTGCCAGCAGCCCCTTACAGGGGAGAGACACTGAAGCTTTCTTT.